What follows are 24 T cell receptor beta chains derived from one specimen sequenced in a study of lymphopenia after photon versus proton radiotherapy. Clones were sequenced by immunoSEQ multiplex PCR, and TCRdb holds only the in-frame ones, with some missing. Here the sample spans tens of thousands of clones, 84% being singletons. The input for sequencing was peripheral blood, taken from a patient treated with photon-based radiotherapy. All receptors derive from a woman in her forties or fifties with pancreatic cancer.

V is TRBV5-4 and J is TRBJ2-7; weak D call: TRBD2 (6 bases). V was shortened by 0 bases and J by 3 bases, with 7 bases between the two germline ends. This CDR3 is 13 amino acids long. Germline-derived CDR1 and CDR2 are SGHNT and YYREEE (reference sequence). CDR3 nucleotide sequence: TGTGCCAGCAGCTTGGAGGAGGGCTACGAGCAGTACTTC. Amino acids: CASSLEEGYEQYF.

V gene TRBV9 combines with J gene TRBJ2-1; 7 nucleotides agree with TRBD1. Germline V gene sequence: CDR1 SGDLS, CDR2 YYNGEE. J was trimmed by 6 bases and V by 2 bases; bases with no gene match: 14. CDR3 length: 17 amino acids. The CDR3 region is CASSVRAGTVSFNEQFF. The CDR3 DNA is TGTGCCAGCAGCGTGAGGGCCGGGACAGTAAGTTTCAATGAGCAGTTCTTC. The full variable domain, completed using reference TRBV9 and TRBJ2-1, is DSGVTQTPKHLITATGQRVTLRCSPRSGDLSVYWYQQSLDQGLQFLIQYYNGEERAKGNILERFSAQQFPDLHSELNLSSLELGDSALYFCASSVRAGTVSFNEQFFGPGTRLTVL.

The chain combines TRBV6-5 with TRBJ1-4; D is unclear. The V end lost 0 bases, the J end lost 0 bases, and 5 bases lay between the germline ends. The CDR3 is 15 residues long. Germline CDR1 MNHEY, CDR2 SVGAGI. CDR3 loop: CASSYSLATNEKLFF. The CDR3 DNA is TGTGCCAGCAGTTACTCACTGGCAACTAATGAAAAACTGTTTTTT.

A few counts support this clone. The chain combines TRBV18 with TRBJ2-7; a possible D gene is TRBD2 (6 bases). The germline gives CDR1 KGHSH, CDR2 LQKENI. The CDR3 runs to 13 residues. Trimming removed 3 bases from V and 1 base from J, with 7 bases in between. CDR3 sequence: CASSPEGSYEQYF. The CDR3 DNA follows: TGTGCCAGCTCACCGGAGGGTTCCTACGAGCAGTACTTC.

This chain links TRBV7-2 with TRBJ2-1; TRBD2 agrees at 8 bases. The CDR3 is 15 amino acids. CDR1 is SGHTA, CDR2 FQGNSA, per germline. V gave up 3 bases and J gave up 4 bases; unmatched junction bases: 5. CDR3 region: CASSLDGRGYNEQFF. As DNA, the CDR3 is TGTGCCAGCAGCTTGGACGGGAGGGGGTACAATGAGCAGTTCTTC.

The chain recombines TRBV5-5 with TRBJ2-1; TRBD1 might be the D (6 bases). CDR1 and CDR2 from the germline V gene are SGHKS and YYEKEE (reference sequence). This CDR3 spans 16 amino acids. V lost 5 bases and J lost 5, with 20 bases in between. Written as DNA, the CDR3 is TGTGCCAGCAGATATGGTGGGGGCATGGCGGACAATGAGCAGTTCTTC. Translated: CASRYGGGMADNEQFF.

This chain connects TRBV2 to TRBJ2-2, with TRBD2 matching 7 bases. CDR3 length: 14 residues. The V segment lost 8 bases and the J segment 3 bases; nucleotides outside the gene matches: 6. Looked up from germline, CDR1 is SNHLY and CDR2 is FYNNEI. As DNA, the CDR3 is TGTGCCAGCTGGCGGGAGAGGGACACCGGGGAGCTGTTTTTT. Its translation: CASWRERDTGELFF. Drawing the rest from reference TRBV2 and TRBJ2-2, the complete variable domain is EPEVTQTPSHQVTQMGQEVILRCVPISNHLYFYWYRQILGQKVEFLVSFYNNEISEKSEIFDDQFSVERPDGSNFTLKIRSTKLEDSAMYFCASWRERDTGELFFGEGSRLTVL.

The rearrangement uses TRBV4-3 and TRBJ2-1; D is possibly TRBD2 (5 bases). This CDR3 has 15 residues. V shed 4 bases and J shed 2 bases, with 12 bases lying between them. Germline lookup yields CDR1 LGHNA and CDR2 YSLEER. This chain's CDR3 is CASSRGAAAYNEQFF. CDR3 nucleotides: TGCGCCAGCAGCCGAGGAGCAGCGGCCTACAATGAGCAGTTCTTC.

The chain has TRBV7-2 and TRBJ2-7; 8 bases align to TRBD1. After removal of 1 base from V and 3 bases from J, the junction contained 5 bases not matched to a gene. Looked up from germline, CDR1 is SGHTA and CDR2 is FQGNSA. The CDR3 covers 15 residues. The chain's CDR3 is CASSLDGRGLYEQYF. The CDR3 DNA follows: TGTGCCAGCAGCTTAGACGGCAGGGGGCTCTACGAGCAGTACTTC.

The rearrangement uses TRBV27 and TRBJ2-3, with 8 bases lining up with TRBD2. The germline gives CDR1 MNHEY, CDR2 SMNVEV (reference sequence). The CDR3 is made up of 16 amino acids. The V and J ends lost 5 bases and 3 bases, in that order; junction bases with no gene match: 10. In DNA, the CDR3 is TGTGCCAGCAGTATCTCAGCGGGAGTCCGAACAGATACGCAGTATTTT. It specifies CASSISAGVRTDTQYF.

V and J are TRBV5-8 and TRBJ2-1; TRBD2 is a possible D gene (5 bases). CDR3 size: 15 residues. CDR1 is SGHTS and CDR2 is YDEGEE in the germline V gene. The germline V and J ends were trimmed by 4 bases and 0 bases, with 11 bases remaining between them. The CDR3 coding sequence is TGTGCCAGCAGCGTAAGCGGTTACTCCTACAATGAGCAGTTCTTC. This codes for CASSVSGYSYNEQFF. Together with reference TRBV5-8 and TRBJ2-1, the CDR3 gives the full variable domain: EAGVTQSPTHLIKTRGQQATLRCSPISGHTSVYWYQQALGLGLQFLLWYDEGEERNRGNFPPRFSGRQFPNYSSELNVNALELEDSALYLCASSVSGYSYNEQFFGPGTRLTVL.

The chain links TRBV11-2 to TRBJ2-5; 9 nucleotides agree with TRBD2. This CDR3 is built from 15 residues. V was clipped by 7 bases and J by 4 bases; unmatched bases: 10. Germline V lookup: CDR1 SGHAT, CDR2 FQNNGV. The DNA of the CDR3 is TGTGCCAGCACCCCGGACCTAGCGGGAACAGAGACCCAGTACTTC. Translated, it gives CASTPDLAGTETQYF.

This chain connects TRBV29-1 to TRBJ1-1, with D perhaps TRBD1 (5 bases). There are 10 residues in the CDR3. Trimming left V 6 bases short and J 10 bases short, with 12 bases between. The germline gives CDR1 SQVTM, CDR2 ANQGSEA. The CDR3 sequence is CSVDWGGAFF. Here the CDR3 DNA reads TGCAGCGTGGACTGGGGGGGAGCTTTCTTT.

The CDR3 region is CASRSGFDEQYF. For the CDR3, the DNA is TGTGCCAGCAGGTCAGGGTTCGACGAGCAGTACTTC. J is TRBJ2-7 and V is TRBV28; a possible D gene is TRBD1 (5 bases). The germline V gene encodes CDR1 MDHEN and CDR2 SYDVKM. Trimming cost V 6 bases and J 5 bases, with 11 bases left between them. The CDR3 totals 12 residues.

This clone was observed a handful of times. V and J are TRBV6-4 and TRBJ2-1, with TRBD2 identical over 10 bases. Germline CDR1 reads MRHNA; CDR2 reads SNTAGT. The CDR3 runs 14 residues. V trimming: 11 bases; J trimming: 5 bases; junction bases outside the gene matches: 9. CDR3 sequence: CAGFGTSENNEQFF. Here the CDR3 DNA reads TGTGCCGGGTTCGGGACTAGCGAAAACAATGAGCAGTTCTTC.

The chain links TRBV6-5 to TRBJ2-1, with TRBD2 as a possible D gene (6 bases). The germline V gene encodes CDR1 MNHEY and CDR2 SVGAGI. Trimming removed 0 bases at V and 8 bases at J, with 11 bases between. This CDR3 has 14 amino acids. CDR3 sequence (DNA): TGTGCCAGCAGTTACTCGCGGACTACTGATGAGCAGTTCTTC. Its protein product is CASSYSRTTDEQFF.

This clone was detected only a few times. This chain links TRBV10-3 with TRBJ1-4; D is uncertain. Between the trimmed V and J ends, which lost 10 bases and 6 bases, there was a span of 9 bases. Germline CDR1 is ENHRY and CDR2 is SYGVKD. The CDR3 is made up of 11 amino acids. CDR3 sequence: CATGTDEKLFF. The CDR3 DNA reads as TGTGCCACCGGAACGGATGAAAAACTGTTTTTT.

J is TRBJ1-1 and V is TRBV25-1; no reliable D call. Germline-derived CDR1 and CDR2 are MGHDK and SYGVNS. Trimming removed 8 bases from V and 6 bases from J, with 13 bases in between. This CDR3 is built from 12 residues. The CDR3 sequence: CASVRDPPEAFF. The CDR3 DNA is TGTGCCAGCGTACGGGATCCCCCTGAAGCTTTCTTT.

This clone was recorded a few times. This sequence joins TRBV20-1 and TRBJ2-1; D is uncertain. The CDR3 is 8 amino acids. V was trimmed by 3 bases and J by 15 bases, leaving 6 bases between them. Germline V gene lookup returns CDR1 DFQATT and CDR2 SNEGSKA (reference sequence). The CDR3 DNA follows: TGCAGTGCTAGCCCGCGGTTCTTC. Its translation is CSASPRFF.

This clone was found a few times. The chain links TRBV11-2 to TRBJ2-3; D is unresolved. Trimming took 5 bases from V and 9 from J, leaving 15 bases between them. Germline V gives CDR1 SGHAT, CDR2 FQNNGV. CDR3 length: 13 residues. CDR3 bases: TGTGCCAGCAGCCCTGTGAGTCTGGGAACGCAGTATTTT. As protein: CASSPVSLGTQYF. The full variable domain, with the rest looked up from reference TRBV11-2 and TRBJ2-3, is EAGVAQSPRYKIIEKRQSVAFWCNPISGHATLYWYQQILGQGPKLLIQFQNNGVVDDSQLPKDRFSAERLKGVDSTLKIQPAKLEDSAVYLCASSPVSLGTQYFGPGTRLTVL.

The chain links TRBV7-9 to TRBJ2-5, with D unclear. The last part of the DNA fits TRBJ2-7 better; the J call may be wrong. The CDR3 totals 13 residues. CDR1 and CDR2 from the germline V gene are SEHNR and FQNEAQ (reference sequence). CDR3: CASSLGENNEQYF. CDR3 in DNA: TGTGCCAGCAGCTTAGGAGAAAATAACGAGCAGTACTTC.

This clone was counted once. The chain couples TRBV10-3 to TRBJ2-3; 10 bases match TRBD2. V gave up 7 bases and J gave up 2 bases; unmatched junction bases: 9. Germline CDR1 and CDR2: ENHRY and SYGVKD. The CDR3 is 16 amino acids. CDR3 sequence: CAIKGLAGAYTDTQYF. In nucleotides, the CDR3 is TGTGCCATCAAGGGTCTAGCGGGAGCTTACACAGATACGCAGTATTTT.

The chain recombines TRBV5-1 with TRBJ2-1; 12 bases line up with TRBD2. The CDR3 extends over 19 amino acids. The germline gives CDR1 SGHRS, CDR2 YFSETQ. The V segment lost 0 bases and the J segment 8 bases; nucleotides outside the gene matches: 15. The chain's CDR3 is CASSLAALAGGNDRDEQFF. DNA of the CDR3: TGCGCCAGCAGCTTGGCTGCTCTAGCGGGAGGGAATGATCGGGATGAGCAGTTCTTC.

The chain has TRBV12-5 and TRBJ2-3; 7 bases are shared with TRBD2. Germline V CDR1 and CDR2: LGHNT, FRNRAP. The CDR3 sequence is 16 residues long. Trimming cost V 4 bases and J 4 bases; bases outside gene matches: 11. CDR3 DNA sequence: TGTGCTAGTGGTTCCGGGGGAGGGACGGGGCCAGATACGCAGTATTTT. Translated, it gives CASGSGGGTGPDTQYF.